This is a list of T cell receptor beta chains from one sample in a study of cytomegalovirus exposure and HLA in healthy donors. Clones were sequenced by immunoSEQ multiplex PCR, and TCRdb holds only the in-frame ones, with some missing. The sample includes under 200,000 clones, around 79% of them seen just once. Sequenced sample: PBMCs. Receptors originate from a woman aged 40 to 50 in good health and CMV-seronegative. The CDR3 runs from the conserved cysteine through the conserved F or W. The D gene is left open where the match is weak. The size of a clone is reported for some rows only, either as once, few or many, or as a class for expanded clones.

TRBV11-2	TRBJ2-5	-	-	TGTGCCAGCAGCTTACGACTACAAGAGACCCAGTACTTC	CASSLRLQETQYF
TRBV2	TRBJ2-6	few	-	TGTGCCAGCAGTCCCTGGACGGGATCTGGGGCCAACGTCCTGACTTTC	CASSPWTGSGANVLTF
TRBV28	TRBJ2-7	-	-	TGTGCCAGCAGTTTAGGCGTTCGGGACACGAAGCAGTACTTC	CASSLGVRDTKQYF
TRBV9	TRBJ1-1	few	-	TGTGCCAGCAGCGTAGACTGGAACACTGAAGCTTTCTTT	CASSVDWNTEAFF
TRBV28	TRBJ1-2	few	TRBD1	TGTGCCAGCAGGGGACAGCCTCGGAAGTACACCTTC	CASRGQPRKYTF
TRBV12-5	TRBJ1-1	-	-	TGTGCTAGTGGGGCTTGGACGGACTCTGAAGCTTTCTTT	CASGAWTDSEAFF
TRBV15	TRBJ2-5	-	TRBD2	TGTGCCACCAGCAGGGGGAGGGATGGAGGGACCCAGTACTTC	CATSRGRDGGTQYF
TRBV14	TRBJ1-4	-	TRBD1	TGTGCCAGCAGCCAAGAAGGTTGGGGACAGCCTTATGAAAAACTGTTTTTT	CASSQEGWGQPYEKLFF
TRBV5-1	TRBJ2-2	-	-	TGCGCCAGCAGCTCGCAGGCGAACACCGGGGAGCTGTTTTTT	CASSSQANTGELFF
TRBV6-5	TRBJ1-1	once	-	TGTGCCCTCGGAGAGGAGGAAGCTTTCTTT	CALGEEEAFF
TRBV5-6	TRBJ2-5	-	TRBD2	TGTGCCAGCAGCTTGGGGGGACTAGCGTACCAAGAGACCCAGTACTTC	CASSLGGLAYQETQYF
TRBV6-5	TRBJ1-3	-	-	TGTGCCAGCAGTCGTGACACCTCTGGAAACACCATATATTTT	CASSRDTSGNTIYF
TRBV7-9	TRBJ2-7	-	-	TGTGCCAGCAGCTTGTTTGGCGGGGGCACTACCTACGAGCAGTACTTC	CASSLFGGGTTYEQYF
TRBV7-9	TRBJ2-1	-	-	TGTGCCAGCAGCTTCGTTAGCTATTTAGCCCCCACTTCGAGTGAGCAGTTCTTC	CASSFVSYLAPTSSEQFF
TRBV27	TRBJ2-7	-	-	TGTGCCAGCAGCCCCAGTGGGGATTGGGGCGGCTACGAGCAGTACTTC	CASSPSGDWGGYEQYF
TRBV5-1	TRBJ2-1	-	-	TGCGCCAGCAGCTTGGAGGGGTCTAGGCGAAATGAGCAGTTCTTC	CASSLEGSRRNEQFF
TRBV11-1	TRBJ2-2	few	TRBD1	TGTGCCAGCAGGGTGGGACAGATAAACACCGGGGAGCTGTTTTTT	CASRVGQINTGELFF
TRBV5-1	TRBJ2-1	-	-	TGCGCCAGCAGCTTGCGGGAAACGAGCTCCTACAATGAGCAGTTCTTC	CASSLRETSSYNEQFF
TRBV5-6	TRBJ1-3	-	TRBD1	TGTGCCAGCAGGGACAGGGGGCTAGGAGGAAACACCATATATTTT	CASRDRGLGGNTIYF
TRBV6-1	TRBJ2-5	few	TRBD2	TGTGCCAGCGGGGGTAGCGGGGGGACACAAGAGACCCAGTACTTC	CASGGSGGTQETQYF
TRBV28	TRBJ1-2	-	TRBD1	TGTGCCAGCAGTCCGCGGGGGACAGGGGTGTTGGACTATGGCTACACCTTC	CASSPRGTGVLDYGYTF
TRBV5-4	TRBJ1-1	-	-	TGTGCCAGCAGCTTGGGGGGGGAGGGCACTGAAGCTTTCTTT	CASSLGGEGTEAFF
TRBV6-5	TRBJ1-1	-	TRBD1	TGTGCCAGCAGGGGTACAGGGGAAAGGGTCACTGAAGCTTTCTTT	CASRGTGERVTEAFF
TRBV6-6	TRBJ2-5	-	-	TGTGCCAGCAGACGGGAGGAGACCCAGTACTTC	CASRREETQYF
TRBV2	TRBJ2-3	-	-	TGTGCCAGCAGTGAATTACCGGGGGAGCAGGCAGATACGCAGTATTTT	CASSELPGEQADTQYF
TRBV7-9	TRBJ1-2	-	TRBD1	TGTGCCAGCAGCTCGCTCTGGGACAGGGGGCTTGCTAGTGGCTACACCTTC	CASSSLWDRGLASGYTF
TRBV15	TRBJ2-7	-	-	TGTGCCGCCGGGGGGCCAGACGAGCAGTACTTC	CAAGGPDEQYF
TRBV28	TRBJ1-6	once	TRBD1	TGTGCCAGCAGTTACCACAGGGGTAATTCACCCCTCCACTTT	CASSYHRGNSPLHF
TRBV7-2	TRBJ2-6	once	TRBD2	TGTGCCAGCAGCTTGCGGCTAGCGGGAGTCTCTGGGGCCAACGTCCTGACTTTC	CASSLRLAGVSGANVLTF
TRBV5-4	TRBJ2-1	-	-	TGTGCCAGCGGCTTGGCACTAGCCCACAATGAGCAGTTCTTC	CASGLALAHNEQFF
TRBV6-1	TRBJ1-1	-	TRBD1	TGTGCCAGCAGTGATTTGGAACCGGGACAGCTGAACACTGAAGCTTTCTTT	CASSDLEPGQLNTEAFF
TRBV5-1	TRBJ1-1	-	-	TGCGCCAGCAGCTTGGAACCCGAGGTGAACACTGAAGCTTTCTTT	CASSLEPEVNTEAFF
TRBV29-1	TRBJ1-5	-	-	TGCAGCGTCCGGGAGGACAGCAATCAGCCCCAGCATTTT	CSVREDSNQPQHF
TRBV7-8	TRBJ2-3	-	TRBD2	TGTGCCAGCAGCTTAGGGTTGTTTGGCGGGGGGGCCGCAGATACGCAGTATTTT	CASSLGLFGGGAADTQYF
TRBV5-5	TRBJ1-4	-	TRBD1	TGTGCCAGCAGCTTCCGGGACAGTAATAGTGAAAAACTGTTTTTT	CASSFRDSNSEKLFF
TRBV11-3	TRBJ2-3	-	TRBD2	TGTGCCAGCAGCTCAAGAGCGGGGGGGCCTGGAGATACGCAGTATTTT	CASSSRAGGPGDTQYF
TRBV29-1	TRBJ2-7	few	-	TGCAGCGTCAAACTAGGCGGCGCATACGAGCAGTACTTC	CSVKLGGAYEQYF
TRBV27	TRBJ1-6	-	TRBD1	TGTGCCAGCAGACAGGGGATTAATTCACCCCTCCACTTT	CASRQGINSPLHF
TRBV19	TRBJ1-1	-	-	TGTGCCAGTAGTATCTTCGGGGAAACTTACACTGAAGCTTTCTTT	CASSIFGETYTEAFF
TRBV15	TRBJ2-7	-	TRBD2	TGTGCCACCAGCAGAGATTTGACGGGGGGTCACTACGAGCAGTACTTC	CATSRDLTGGHYEQYF
TRBV7-9	TRBJ1-5	-	-	TGTGCCAGCAGCTCGGACAGACCCAATCAGCCCCAGCATTTT	CASSSDRPNQPQHF
TRBV5-1	TRBJ2-7	-	TRBD2	TGCGCCAGCAGCTCCACGGGGGGGGGCGAGCAGTACTTC	CASSSTGGGEQYF
TRBV5-4	TRBJ1-2	once	-	TGTGCCAGCAGCTTGAAGGAGAACTATGGCTACACCTTC	CASSLKENYGYTF
TRBV7-2	TRBJ2-1	-	-	TGTGCCAGCAGCCGACTAGATTCGGGCTACAATGAGCAGTTCTTC	CASSRLDSGYNEQFF
TRBV7-9	TRBJ1-2	-	TRBD1	TGTGCCAGCAGCGACTATGACAGGGGGAACTATGGCTACACCTTC	CASSDYDRGNYGYTF
TRBV28	TRBJ1-2	-	-	TGTGCCAGCAGTTTACAGTATTATGGCTACACCTTC	CASSLQYYGYTF
TRBV28	TRBJ1-1	-	-	TGTGCCAGCAGTTTACCCCCTTGGAGGAACACTGAAGCTTTCTTT	CASSLPPWRNTEAFF
TRBV4-1	TRBJ2-2	-	TRBD2	TGCGCCAGCAGCCAAGTTTCCCGACTAGCGCCGAACACCGGGGAGCTGTTTTTT	CASSQVSRLAPNTGELFF
TRBV6-1	TRBJ2-7	-	TRBD1	TGTGCCAGCAGTGGCCGGGACAGGGCCTACGAGCAGTACTTC	CASSGRDRAYEQYF